These 8 T cell receptor beta chains came from one sample sequenced in a study of cytomegalovirus exposure and HLA in healthy donors (dated by TCRdb to about 2017). To prepare the library, the immunoSEQ multiplex PCR assay was applied. A mixture of 60 forward primers for TCR Vbeta segments and 13 reverse primers for TCR Jbeta segments was used in the multiplex PCR. TCRdb stores this immuneACCESS table with in-frame sequences only. Part of the clones is absent; in the studies checked, under half of the shortfall reflects unresolved V genes, and no reason is known for the rest. For this sample there are approximately 170,000 clones; about 59% appear just once. The biggest ten clones account for under 3% of the sample. The material sequenced was PBMCs. Source of these receptors: a man aged 35 to 55 in good health and CMV-seronegative.

This clone was seen only once. V and J are TRBV28 and TRBJ2-7, with a possible D match to TRBD1 (5 bases). Germline CDR1 is MDHEN and CDR2 is SYDVKM. The CDR3 has 14 residues. V gave up 8 bases and J gave up 2 bases, with 16 bases separating them. CDR3 sequence: CASFGPGQTYEQYF. CDR3 DNA sequence: TGTGCCAGCTTTGGTCCCGGACAAACCTACGAGCAGTACTTC.

In the case of this clone: At the DNA level, this CDR3 is encoded by other sequences in the same sample as well. The chain combines TRBV5-6 with TRBJ1-5; 8 bases fit TRBD1. Germline V gene lookup returns CDR1 SGHDT and CDR2 YYEEEE. This CDR3 comprises 16 residues. V lost 5 bases, J lost 1 base, and 8 bases stayed unmatched. The DNA for the CDR3 is TGTGCCAGCAGGTGGCAGGGGGCGGGAAGCAATCAGCCCCAGCATTTT. It codes for CASRWQGAGSNQPQHF. Full variable domain (outside the CDR3, taken from reference TRBV5-6 and TRBJ1-5): DAGVTQSPTHLIKTRGQQVTLRCSPKSGHDTVSWYQQALGQGPQFIFQYYEEEERQRGNFPDRFSGHQFPNYSSELNVNALLLGDSALYLCASRWQGAGSNQPQHFGDGTRLSIL.

V and J are TRBV7-9 and TRBJ2-5; 10 bases line up with TRBD2. In germline, CDR1 is SEHNR, CDR2 FQNEAQ (reference sequence). The CDR3 has 15 amino acids. J lost 4 bases, V lost 5 bases, and 7 bases had no gene match. CDR3 in DNA: TGTGCCAGCAGCCGGGGGACTAGCGTTGGAGAGACCCAGTACTTC. It codes for CASSRGTSVGETQYF.

The rearrangement joins TRBV4-2 to TRBJ2-3; the match to TRBD2 covers 13 bases. This CDR3 comprises 15 residues. CDR1 is LGHNA and CDR2 is YNFKEQ in the germline V gene. The ends lost 5 bases at V and 5 bases at J; junction bases unmatched: 4. The CDR3 DNA sequence: TGTGCCAGCAGCGAACTAGCGGGGGGGAAAGATACGCAGTATTTT. It codes for CASSELAGGKDTQYF.

The rearrangement links TRBV14 to TRBJ1-6; 10 bases agree with TRBD1. Germline CDR1 and CDR2: SGHDN and FVKESK. Trimming at V came to 1 base and at J to 7 bases, leaving 1 base not matched to a gene. The CDR3 runs 15 residues. The CDR3 DNA sequence: TGTGCCAGCAGCCAAGGACAGGGGGCGAATTCACCCCTCCACTTT. It yields the protein CASSQGQGANSPLHF.

The V and J genes are TRBV7-2 and TRBJ1-1, with no clear D. The CDR3 has 13 residues. Germline CDR1 reads SGHTA; CDR2 reads FQGNSA. V shed 5 bases and J shed 5 bases, with 12 bases lying between them. The CDR3 loop is CASSQVRETEAFF. The CDR3 coding sequence is TGTGCCAGCAGCCAGGTCCGGGAGACTGAAGCTTTCTTT. Combining the CDR3 with reference TRBV7-2 and TRBJ1-1 gives the whole variable domain GAGVSQSPSNKVTEKGKDVELRCDPISGHTALYWYRQSLGQGLEFLIYFQGNSAPDKSGLPSDRFSAERTGGSVSTLTIQRTQQEDSAVYLCASSQVRETEAFFGQGTRLTVV.

The genes are TRBV5-5 and TRBJ2-5, with 10 bases fitting TRBD2. V was clipped by 3 bases and J by 5 bases; unmatched bases: 4. CDR1 SGHKS and CDR2 YYEKEE come from the germline V gene (reference sequence). CDR3 length equals 14 residues. CDR3 loop: CASSWKLAGETQYF. The CDR3, as DNA: TGTGCCAGCAGCTGGAAACTAGCGGGGGAGACCCAGTACTTC.

The chain employs TRBV6-6 and TRBJ1-5, with D uncertain. The CDR3 sequence is 12 residues long. From germline, CDR1 is MNHNY and CDR2 SVGAGI (reference sequence). V was trimmed by 2 bases and J by 8 bases, leaving 7 bases between them. CDR3 amino acids: CASSYPSEPQHF. The CDR3 bases are TGTGCCAGCAGTTACCCTAGCGAGCCCCAGCATTTT.